This passage covers 17 T cell receptor beta chains from one sample sequenced in a study of blood T cell repertoires in COVID-19. Sequencing used immunoSEQ multiplex PCR; TCRdb keeps in-frame clones, though not all of them. The table shows over 250,000 clones, with roughly nine tenths occurring only once. Sequencing input: peripheral blood. The receptors come from a woman aged 25 to 39 with COVID-19, enrolled during active disease.

The chain couples TRBV28 to TRBJ1-1, with 8 bases identical to TRBD1. This CDR3 contains 15 residues. The ends lost 3 bases at V and 4 bases at J; junction bases unmatched: 7. Germline lookup yields CDR1 MDHEN and CDR2 SYDVKM. The CDR3 region has the DNA TGTGCCAGCAGTTTCGGACAGGGCGGAGTCACTGAAGCTTTCTTT. It specifies CASSFGQGGVTEAFF.

The V call is TRBV25-1, the J call TRBJ2-5, with a weak D call TRBD2 (6 bases). Trimming removed 4 bases from V and 2 bases from J, with 17 bases in between. Germline-derived CDR1 and CDR2 are MGHDK and SYGVNS. The CDR3 sequence is 16 residues long. CDR3 protein: CASSAQPGLKQETQYF. CDR3 sequence (DNA): TGTGCCAGCAGTGCCCAACCGGGACTCAAACAAGAGACCCAGTACTTC.

This sequence joins TRBV28 and TRBJ2-3; possible D gene TRBD2, 5 bases. The CDR3 is made up of 15 amino acids. Per the germline V gene, CDR1 is MDHEN and CDR2 is SYDVKM. The germline V and J ends were trimmed by 3 bases and 4 bases, with 14 bases remaining between them. The DNA of the CDR3 is TGTGCCAGCAGTTTTTCCCACCGGGGTGCAGATACGCAGTATTTT. The encoded protein is CASSFSHRGADTQYF.

CDR3 in amino acids: CASSILGSALETQYF. CDR3 DNA sequence: TGTGCCAGTAGTATACTCGGGAGTGCCCTGGAGACCCAGTACTTC. V gene TRBV19 combines with J gene TRBJ2-5; D possibly corresponds to TRBD2 (6 bases). Trimming cost V 2 bases and J 5 bases, with 15 bases left between them. The CDR3 runs to 15 residues. CDR1 LNHDA and CDR2 SQIVND come from the germline V gene (reference sequence).

This chain joins TRBV3-1 (or the pseudogene TRBV3-2) and TRBJ1-6; D remains unclear. In germline, CDR1 is LGHDT, CDR2 YNNKEL (reference sequence). The ends were cut back, 8 bases at V and 3 bases at J, with 11 bases in the middle. The CDR3 spans 14 residues. The chain's CDR3 is CASGGQIYNSPLHF. Here the CDR3 DNA reads TGTGCCAGCGGCGGCCAGATCTATAATTCACCCCTCCACTTT.

V usage is TRBV21-1 and J usage is TRBJ2-2; TRBD1, the D gene given by the table, was not confirmed from the DNA. TRBV21-1 is designated a pseudogene. CDR3 length: 24 amino acids. The CDR3 reads CASSKAAITGTGLSWALSTGELFF. The CDR3 DNA sequence: TGTGCCAGCAGCAAAGCTGCGATCACCGGGACAGGGTTGTCCTGGGCTCTCAGCACCGGGGAGCTGTTTTTT.

This clone was seen only a few times. The chain joins TRBV30 to TRBJ1-5; tentative D call: TRBD1 (5 bases). Trimming removed 1 base at V and 7 bases at J, with 11 bases between. Germline CDR1 and CDR2: GTSNPN and SVGIG (reference sequence). The CDR3 consists of 13 residues. The CDR3 loop is CAWSDQGGQPQHF. The CDR3 DNA sequence: TGTGCCTGGAGTGACCAGGGCGGCCAGCCCCAGCATTTT.

The V gene is TRBV5-4, the J gene TRBJ2-1, with 8 bases matching TRBD2. Germline CDR1 is SGHNT and CDR2 is YYREEE (reference sequence). The CDR3 is 15 amino acids. The V and J ends lost 2 bases and 4 bases, in that order; junction bases with no gene match: 5. This CDR3 reads CASSFPGLGYNEQFF. CDR3 coding DNA: TGTGCCAGCAGCTTTCCGGGACTAGGATACAATGAGCAGTTCTTC.

The CDR3 DNA reads as TGTGCCACCAGTGGTCCGGGACAATTCGGGGAGCTGTTTTTT. This translates into CATSGPGQFGELFF. The rearrangement links TRBV24-1 to TRBJ2-2; a possible D gene is TRBD1 (6 bases). Germline CDR1 and CDR2: KGHDR and SFDVKD. The length of the CDR3 is 14 residues. Between the trimmed V and J ends, which lost 5 bases and 7 bases, there was a span of 13 bases.

The chain employs TRBV10-3 and TRBJ2-1, with 8 bases aligning to TRBD2. Germline trimming cut 5 bases from V and 2 bases from J; bases unmatched to any gene: 5. Germline V gene data show CDR1 as ENHRY and CDR2 as SYGVKD. The CDR3 sequence is 15 residues long. The CDR3 coding sequence is TGTGCCATCAGTCGCAGCGGGAGAGCCTACAATGAGCAGTTCTTC. Its protein product is CAISRSGRAYNEQFF.

The V gene is TRBV19, the J gene TRBJ2-7; D is possibly TRBD1 (5 bases). In germline, CDR1 is LNHDA, CDR2 SQIVND (reference sequence). The CDR3 runs to 13 residues. With 7 bases removed from V and 3 bases from J, the gap between germline ends came to 13 bases. The CDR3 loop is CASTAGQGYEQYF. The CDR3 DNA is TGTGCCAGTACAGCAGGGCAGGGCTACGAGCAGTACTTC.

The chain uses TRBV10-3 and TRBJ2-5; 12 bases fit TRBD2. V was pared by 3 bases and J by 4 bases, with 3 bases of the junction left unmatched. CDR1 is ENHRY and CDR2 is SYGVKD in the germline V gene. The CDR3 runs to 15 residues. The CDR3, as DNA: TGTGCCATCAGTGACCCTAGCGGGAGGGGAGAGACCCAGTACTTC. Encoded protein: CAISDPSGRGETQYF.

The chain has TRBV19 and TRBJ2-1; D is ambiguous. Germline CDR1 and CDR2: LNHDA and SQIVND (reference sequence). The ends were cut back, 3 bases at V and 7 bases at J, with 13 bases in the middle. The CDR3 contains 14 residues. In DNA, the CDR3 is TGTGCCAGTAGTATCTTATTCTCGTATAATGAGCAGTTCTTC. It encodes CASSILFSYNEQFF.

The rearrangement uses TRBV13 and TRBJ2-1; 8 bases fit TRBD1. This CDR3 is 14 amino acids long. With 7 bases clipped from V and 7 bases from J, the junction kept 9 bases outside the gene matches. The germline V gene has CDR1 PRHDT and CDR2 FYEKMQ (reference sequence). This CDR3 is CASTSRTGINEQFF. The CDR3 coding sequence is TGTGCCAGCACCTCTAGGACAGGGATTAATGAGCAGTTCTTC.

The rearrangement links TRBV30 to TRBJ2-1, with TRBD2 identical over 10 bases. The germline V gene encodes CDR1 GTSNPN and CDR2 SVGIG (reference sequence). The V and J ends lost 0 bases and 6 bases, in that order; junction bases with no gene match: 14. The CDR3 sequence is 18 residues long. CDR3 sequence (DNA): TGTGCCTGGAGTGTACCCCCGCTAGCGGGAGTACCTCGCAATGAGCAGTTCTTC. Translated, it gives CAWSVPPLAGVPRNEQFF.

This clone was seen once. The rearrangement joins TRBV9 to TRBJ2-5; 7 nucleotides align to TRBD2. V shed 0 bases and J 5 bases; nucleotides not matched to a gene: 7. The germline CDR1 and CDR2 sequences are SGDLS and YYNGEE. The CDR3 totals 15 residues. The CDR3 is CASSVAGGSQETQYF. The CDR3 nucleotides read TGTGCCAGCAGCGTAGCTGGCGGGAGTCAGGAGACCCAGTACTTC.

The V and J genes are TRBV7-9 and TRBJ2-6; TRBD2 might be the D (5 bases). The CDR3 extends over 16 amino acids. Germline V gives CDR1 SEHNR, CDR2 FQNEAQ (reference sequence). Trimming cost V 2 bases and J 1 base, with 9 bases left between them. The CDR3 nucleotides are TGTGCCAGCAGCTTATCAAGGAGGTCTGGGGCCAACGTCCTGACTTTC. Translating it yields CASSLSRRSGANVLTF.